Shown below are 21 T cell receptor beta chains from a single sample sequenced in a study of T cell responses to AZD1222 COVID-19 vaccine. TCRdb's table, derived via immunoSEQ multiplex PCR, lists solely in-frame clones and lacks some. The table includes some 120,000 clones, 80% to 90% detected once. The specimen was peripheral blood, collected 28 days after the second AZD1222 dose. Every receptor here comes from an adult who received the AZD1222 COVID-19 vaccine.

The sample holds one count of this clone. V is TRBV11-2 and J is TRBJ2-5; maybe TRBD1 (5 bases). The CDR3 has 14 amino acids. V was pared by 1 base and J by 5 bases, with 11 bases between. CDR1 and CDR2 from the germline V gene are SGHAT and FQNNGV. The CDR3 spells CASSLVQGVETQYF. In nucleotides, the CDR3 is TGTGCCAGCAGCTTAGTCCAGGGCGTGGAGACCCAGTACTTC.

V is TRBV5-1 and J is TRBJ1-1; D is unclear. V lost 0 bases and J 1 base, leaving 10 bases between the germline ends. The CDR3 has 15 residues. Germline V CDR1 and CDR2: SGHRS, YFSETQ. The CDR3 DNA reads as TGCGCCAGCAGCTTGGAGGAGCTTGGGAACACTGAAGCTTTCTTT. Protein: CASSLEELGNTEAFF.

This clone was seen more than once but under ten times. The gene calls are TRBV2 and TRBJ2-7; D not resolved. V shed 3 bases and J shed 1 base, with 4 bases lying between them. The germline V gene has CDR1 SNHLY and CDR2 FYNNEI. CDR3 length: 12 residues. Here the CDR3 DNA reads TGTGCCAGCAGTGAGCGATCCTACGAGCAGTACTTC. It is translated as CASSERSYEQYF. Filled out from reference TRBV2 and TRBJ2-7, the complete variable domain reads EPEVTQTPSHQVTQMGQEVILRCVPISNHLYFYWYRQILGQKVEFLVSFYNNEISEKSEIFDDQFSVERPDGSNFTLKIRSTKLEDSAMYFCASSERSYEQYFGPGTRLTVT.

The chain joins TRBV29-1 to TRBJ1-6; the match to TRBD1 covers 9 bases. V lost 7 bases, J lost 0 bases, and 7 bases stayed unmatched. Germline lookup yields CDR1 SQVTM and CDR2 ANQGSEA. This CDR3 spans 16 amino acids. CDR3 sequence: CSARTGDSSYNSPLHF. CDR3 DNA: TGCAGCGCTCGGACAGGGGACAGCTCCTATAATTCACCCCTCCACTTT. The full variable domain, in which reference TRBV29-1 and TRBJ1-6 provide the parts outside the CDR3, is SAVISQKPSRDICQRGTSLTIQCQVDSQVTMMFWYRQQPGQSLTLIATANQGSEATYESGFVIDKFPISRPNLTFSTLTVSNMSPEDSSIYLCSARTGDSSYNSPLHFGNGTRLTVT.

This clone was counted once. This rearrangement joins TRBV28 to TRBJ2-5; 8 nucleotides line up with TRBD1. V was clipped by 7 bases and J by 4 bases; unmatched bases: 5. This CDR3 spans 13 amino acids. In germline, CDR1 is MDHEN, CDR2 SYDVKM. This CDR3 is CASIGQGRETQYF. DNA for the CDR3: TGTGCCAGCATCGGACAGGGAAGAGAGACCCAGTACTTC.

CDR3 bases: TGTGCCAGTAATCGGGCGGGAGTGTCCGGGGAGCTGTTTTTT. Translating gives CASNRAGVSGELFF. The gene calls are TRBV19 and TRBJ2-2, with 7 bases matching TRBD2. The CDR3 is 14 residues long. Trimming cost V 7 bases and J 6 bases; bases outside gene matches: 8. Germline CDR1 LNHDA, CDR2 SQIVND (reference sequence).

In this sample, this clone turned up once. The rearrangement joins TRBV6-1 to TRBJ1-2; the D gene is possibly TRBD1 (6 bases). This CDR3 is built from 16 residues. Germline CDR1 MNHNS, CDR2 SASEGT. Trimming shortened V by 2 bases and J by 7 bases, and 20 bases separated the two germline ends. CDR3 DNA: TGTGCCAGCAGTGAAAAGAGCAGGACAGCCCGTGGTGGCTACACCTTC. It encodes CASSEKSRTARGGYTF.

The rearrangement links TRBV12-2 to TRBJ1-1. TRBV12-2 is deemed a pseudogene. This CDR3 is 14 amino acids long. In DNA, the CDR3 is TGTGCAAGTCGCAGGGGGGAATTGGACACTGAAGCTTTCTTT. It yields the protein CASRRGELDTEAFF.

The rearrangement links TRBV29-1 to TRBJ2-7; no firm D call. Trimming took off 0 bases at V and 0 bases at J, with 9 bases between the two ends. CDR3 size: 14 residues. Germline lookup yields CDR1 SQVTM and CDR2 ANQGSEA. CDR3 residues: CSVEEGFPSYEQYF. The CDR3 DNA is TGCAGCGTTGAAGAAGGGTTCCCCTCCTACGAGCAGTACTTC.

CDR3 DNA: TGTGCCGCCACGGGGACAGGGGGCTGGGGGGAGCTGTTTTTT. Its translation is CAATGTGGWGELFF. The J gene is TRBJ2-2, the V gene TRBV25-1; the match to TRBD1 covers 12 bases. Trimming at V came to 11 bases and at J to 8 bases, leaving 9 bases not matched to a gene. CDR1 and CDR2 (germline): MGHDK, SYGVNS. This CDR3 contains 14 residues.

The rearrangement joins TRBV10-2 to TRBJ1-1, with 11 bases lining up with TRBD1. This CDR3 spans 14 amino acids. CDR1 is WSHSY, CDR2 SAAADI, per germline. With 5 bases clipped from V and 6 bases from J, the junction kept 5 bases outside the gene matches. Written as DNA, the CDR3 is TGCGCCAGCAGTTTCGGGACAGGGGGGCCTGAAGCTTTCTTT. Amino acids: CASSFGTGGPEAFF.

In this sample, this clone turned up once. The genes are TRBV6-5 and TRBJ2-1; D gene uncertain. Germline lookup yields CDR1 MNHEY and CDR2 SVGAGI. The CDR3 has 14 residues. With 4 bases removed from V and 3 bases from J, the gap between germline ends came to 10 bases. The CDR3 DNA reads as TGTGCCAGCAGTTTATTTGTAGGCTACAATGAGCAGTTCTTC. Its translation is CASSLFVGYNEQFF.

The J gene is TRBJ1-2, the V gene TRBV12-3 or TRBV12-4; the D gene is possibly TRBD1 (5 bases). This CDR3 is built from 13 residues. V lost 7 bases and J 1 base, leaving 10 bases between the germline ends. DNA for the CDR3: TGTGCCAGCACCCCGGGGGGTAACTATGGCTACACCTTC. Protein sequence: CASTPGGNYGYTF.

The V and J genes are TRBV12-3 or TRBV12-4 and TRBJ1-1, with 7 nucleotides matching TRBD1. V gave up 10 bases and J gave up 1 base; unmatched junction bases: 6. The CDR3 covers 13 residues. CDR3 nucleotides: TGTGCCACCGCGACAGGGTGGAACACTGAAGCTTTCTTT. It codes for CATATGWNTEAFF.

The chain combines TRBV2 with TRBJ2-3, with TRBD2 identical over 12 bases. V trimming: 8 bases; J trimming: 3 bases; junction bases outside the gene matches: 12. Per the germline V gene, CDR1 is SNHLY and CDR2 is FYNNEI. CDR3 size: 17 residues. The CDR3: CASGGASGGAFTDTQYF. The CDR3 DNA sequence: TGTGCCAGCGGTGGGGCTAGCGGGGGGGCCTTTACAGATACGCAGTATTTT. Full variable domain (rest looked up from reference TRBV2 and TRBJ2-3): EPEVTQTPSHQVTQMGQEVILRCVPISNHLYFYWYRQILGQKVEFLVSFYNNEISEKSEIFDDQFSVERPDGSNFTLKIRSTKLEDSAMYFCASGGASGGAFTDTQYFGPGTRLTVL.

The chain carries TRBV30 and TRBJ1-4; 10 positions match TRBD1. This CDR3 region has 15 residues. V lost 0 bases, J lost 8 bases, and 6 bases stayed unmatched. The V gene's germline CDR1 is GTSNPN and CDR2 SVGIG (reference sequence). The CDR3 region has the DNA TGTGCCTGGAGTGTAGACTGGGACAGGGGCGAAAAACTGTTTTTT. Protein: CAWSVDWDRGEKLFF.

The rearrangement joins TRBV7-2 to TRBJ2-5, with D tentatively TRBD1 (5 bases). Germline-derived CDR1 and CDR2 are SGHTA and FQGNSA. CDR3 length equals 15 residues. V lost 5 bases and J lost 4, with 17 bases in between. CDR3 in DNA: TGTGCCAGCAGCGCGCAACCAGGGCCGGCAGAGACCCAGTACTTC. Protein sequence: CASSAQPGPAETQYF.

The chain uses TRBV2 and TRBJ1-5, with a tentative D call TRBD1 (6 bases). The V gene lost 5 bases and the J gene lost 1 base, with 9 bases spanning the gap. The CDR3 runs 14 residues. CDR1 is SNHLY, CDR2 FYNNEI, per germline. CDR3 bases: TGTGCCAGCAGTCAGGGGATGAGCAATCAGCCCCAGCATTTT. This translates into CASSQGMSNQPQHF.

The chain carries TRBV14 and TRBJ2-5; no clear D gene. Trimming removed 2 bases from V and 0 bases from J, with 1 base in between. Germline values: CDR1 SGHDN, CDR2 FVKESK. The CDR3 covers 12 residues. CDR3 DNA sequence: TGTGCCAGCAGCCAAAACCAAGAGACCCAGTACTTC. Translated, it gives CASSQNQETQYF.

The sample holds a few counts of this clone. The chain uses TRBV30 and TRBJ1-4; TRBD1 is a possible D gene (5 bases). V lost 3 bases and J lost 10, with 12 bases in between. The germline gives CDR1 GTSNPN, CDR2 SVGIG (reference sequence). CDR3 length equals 12 residues. CDR3 sequence (DNA): TGTGCCTGGAGCGGGACCGATGGAAAACTGTTTTTT. Residues: CAWSGTDGKLFF.

The chain combines TRBV12-3 or TRBV12-4 with TRBJ1-4; D is unclear. The length of the CDR3 is 13 residues. V dropped 8 bases and J dropped 4 bases, with 11 bases sitting between them. CDR3 amino acids: CASGRNHNEKLFF. The CDR3 DNA follows: TGTGCCAGCGGACGGAACCATAATGAAAAACTGTTTTTT.